These 28 T cell receptor beta chains were sequenced from one sample in a study of tissue T cells after allogeneic stem cell transplantation. Clones were sequenced by immunoSEQ multiplex PCR, and TCRdb holds only the in-frame ones, with some missing. Of some 22,000 clones listed, about two thirds were seen once; the top ten hold roughly 0.61%. The sample consisted of spleen. The receptors were gathered from a female BALB/c mouse in good health. For this strain, the MHC haplotype corresponds to H2-d.

This clone showed up just a few times. Gene names refer to mouse genes. The read terminates 1 residue before the CDR3 end, so the remaining end is supplied by the germline J gene. The rearrangement joins TRBV13-1 to TRBJ2-7, with a possible D match to TRBD1 (5 bases). This CDR3 region has 13 residues. Germline lookup yields CDR1 NSHNY and CDR2 SYGAGN. Trimming took 3 bases from V and 0 from J, leaving 7 bases between them. The DNA read from the CDR3 is TGTGCCAGCAGTGCCAGGGACTCCTATGAACAGTAC. Translating gives CASSARDSYEQY. The full CDR3 protein is CASSARDSYEQYF.

To note about this clone: Gene names and germline match the mouse. The read comes to an end 1 residue before the CDR3 does, leaving the germline J gene to fill in the end. The chain is built from TRBV5 and TRBJ1-1, with 7 bases fitting TRBD1. The V gene end was trimmed by 4 bases and the J gene end by 3 bases; junction bases not matched to a gene: 5. In germline, CDR1 is LGHNA, CDR2 YNLKQL (reference sequence). The length of the CDR3 is 14 residues. The CDR3 DNA, read in part, is TGTGCCAGCAGCCCCACAGGGGTGGACACAGAAGTCTTC. This translates into CASSPTGVDTEVF. The full CDR3 reads CASSPTGVDTEVFF.

Turning to this clone: The gene names given are mouse names. The observed sequence ends 1 residue before the CDR3 terminus, with the missing tail filled in from the germline J gene. The chain couples TRBV29 to TRBJ1-2; D is undetermined. Germline CDR1 is MSHET and CDR2 is SYDVDS. The CDR3 has 9 amino acids. The sequenced part of the CDR3 DNA is TGTGCCGCGGGGTCCGACTACACC. Amino acid sequence: CAAGSDYT. The CDR3, in full, reads CAAGSDYTF.

Relative to its sample, this clone is medium-sized. Genes here carry mouse names. Read data end 1 residue before the CDR3 end; the end is taken from the germline J gene. The chain recombines TRBV15 with TRBJ2-7, with a tentative D call TRBD1 (5 bases). The CDR3 sequence is 12 residues long. Trimming stripped 3 bases from V and 5 bases from J, with 8 bases between. CDR1 SGHND and CDR2 FRSKSL come from the germline V gene. The sequenced CDR3 bases are TGTGCCAGCAGTTTCTCAGGGAATGAACAGTAC. Amino acid sequence: CASSFSGNEQY. The entire CDR3 reads CASSFSGNEQYF. Complete variable domain (other parts from reference TRBV15 and TRBJ2-7): DAGVTQTPRHEVAEKGQTIILKCEPVSGHNDLFWYRQTKIQGLELLSYFRSKSLMEDGGAFKDRFKAEMLNSSFSTLKIQPTEPKDSAVYLCASSFSGNEQYFGPGTRLTVL.

As regards this clone: The gene names given are mouse names. The sequenced fragment ends 1 residue before the CDR3 boundary, so the rest is inferred from the germline J gene. The chain carries TRBV29 and TRBJ1-4; unclear D gene. The CDR3 length is 13 residues. Per the germline V gene, CDR1 is MSHET and CDR2 is SYDVDS. The V and J ends lost 3 bases and 4 bases respectively, with 6 bases between them. CDR3 loop: CASSLRINERLFF. The part of the CDR3 DNA that was read is TGTGCTAGCAGTTTGAGAATCAACGAAAGATTATTT.

This clone appeared a few times. The gene names here belong to mouse. The DNA ends 1 residue before the CDR3 does, and the rest of the CDR3 is filled in from the germline J gene. V gene TRBV19 combines with J gene TRBJ2-1, with no clear D. This CDR3 has 10 amino acids. Germline assignment: CDR1 FNHDT and CDR2 SITEND (reference sequence). V was clipped by 4 bases and J by 7 bases, with 3 bases between them. CDR3 DNA, as far as it was read: TGTGCCAGCAGTGAAGCTGAGCAGTTC. Residues: CASSEAEQF. Given in full, the CDR3 is CASSEAEQFF.

On this clone itself: Mouse gene names and germline throughout. The observed sequence ends 1 residue before the CDR3 terminus, with the missing tail filled in from the germline J gene. The chain uses TRBV1 and TRBJ2-1, with a weak D call TRBD1 (6 bases). The V gene's germline CDR1 is NSQYPW and CDR2 LRSPGD (reference sequence). The CDR3 spans 14 residues. The germline V and J ends were trimmed by 2 bases and 7 bases, with 12 bases remaining between them. CDR3 bases read: TGCACCTGCAGTGCAACAGGGTGGGGCGCTGAGCAGTTC. It translates to CTCSATGWGAEQF. The complete CDR3 reads CTCSATGWGAEQFF.

Of note for this clone: Gene names refer to mouse genes. The CDR3 end falls 1 residue outside the read, so it is completed with the germline J gene. The chain has TRBV13-2 and TRBJ2-7; perhaps TRBD2 as D (7 bases). Germline values: CDR1 NNHNN, CDR2 SYGAGS (reference sequence). This CDR3 is built from 15 residues. The V gene lost 0 bases and the J gene lost 1 base, with 11 bases spanning the gap. CDR3 sequence reads: CASGDARGGSYEQYF. The sequenced CDR3 bases are TGTGCCAGCGGTGATGCAAGGGGGGGGTCCTATGAACAGTAC.

In regard to this clone: Gene names refer to mouse genes. The read comes to an end 1 residue before the CDR3 does, leaving the germline J gene to fill in the end. The rearrangement links TRBV2 to TRBJ1-1; D is uncertain. CDR3 length: 14 amino acids. CDR1 is LGHNA, CDR2 YSYQKL, per germline. The ends were cut back, 1 base at V and 0 bases at J, with 6 bases in the middle. CDR3 region: CASSQGTANTEVFF. The CDR3 DNA, read in part, is TGTGCCAGCAGCCAAGGGACGGCAAACACAGAAGTCTTC.

About this clone: All gene names here are mouse names. The read ends 1 residue shy of where the CDR3 ends; the end is completed using the germline J gene. The rearrangement uses TRBV14 and TRBJ1-1; weak D call: TRBD1 (6 bases). CDR1 and CDR2 (germline): SGHDT, FRDEAV. V was cut by 1 base and J by 1 base, with 8 bases left in between. The CDR3 has 14 residues. The CDR3 reads CASSFRGSNTEVFF. The sequenced part of the CDR3 DNA is TGTGCCAGCAGTTTCAGGGGGTCGAACACAGAAGTCTTC.

To note about this clone: Genes and germline are mouse. The CDR3 is cut off 1 residue early in the read; its end comes from the germline J gene. The chain is built from TRBV5 and TRBJ1-3; 11 positions match TRBD1. With V trimmed by 0 bases and J by 3 bases, 1 base remained unmatched. Germline-derived CDR1 and CDR2 are LGHNA and YNLKQL (reference sequence). CDR3 size: 16 residues. The CDR3 protein is CASSQEDRGHGNTLYF. CDR3 DNA (partial): TGTGCCAGCAGCCAAGAGGACAGGGGGCATGGAAATACGCTCTAT.

In the case of this clone: Each gene name is a mouse one. The sequenced fragment ends 1 residue before the CDR3 boundary, so the rest is inferred from the germline J gene. This rearrangement joins TRBV13-1 to TRBJ1-1; TRBD1 is a possible D gene (6 bases). CDR1 NSHNY and CDR2 SYGAGN come from the germline V gene. CDR3 length equals 14 residues. V shed 2 bases and J shed 1 base, with 9 bases lying between them. The DNA read from the CDR3 is TGTGCCAGCAGTGACGGGACACAAAACACAGAAGTCTTC. It encodes CASSDGTQNTEVF. In full, the CDR3 reads CASSDGTQNTEVFF.

Worth noting for this clone: Gene names follow the mouse nomenclature. The observed sequence ends 1 residue before the CDR3 terminus, with the missing tail filled in from the germline J gene. This chain joins TRBV19 and TRBJ2-4; D gene uncertain. Trimming removed 1 base from V and 3 bases from J, with 9 bases in between. Germline V CDR1 and CDR2: FNHDT, SITEND (reference sequence). The CDR3 is 14 residues long. The sequenced CDR3 bases are TGTGCCAGCAGTATATGGCAGTCCCAAAACACCTTGTAC. This gives the protein CASSIWQSQNTLY. The complete CDR3 reads CASSIWQSQNTLYF. The variable domain in full, completed from reference TRBV19 and TRBJ2-4, reads GGIITQTPKFLIGQEGQKLTLKCQQNFNHDTMYWYRQDSGKGLRLIYYSITENDLQKGDLSEGYDASREKKSSFSLTVTSAQKNEMAVFLCASSIWQSQNTLYFGAGTRLSVL.

With respect to this clone: Mouse germline and gene names are used. The CDR3 is cut off 1 residue early in the read; its end comes from the germline J gene. The rearrangement joins TRBV13-3 to TRBJ2-3; TRBD2 is a possible D gene (6 bases). Germline assignment: CDR1 NNHDY and CDR2 SYVADS. V shed 0 bases and J shed 3 bases, with 11 bases lying between them. The length of the CDR3 is 15 residues. The CDR3: CASSDAQWGAETLYF. The covered CDR3 bases are TGTGCCAGCAGTGATGCACAGTGGGGGGCAGAAACGCTGTAT.

To note about this clone: Mouse germline and gene names are used. The read ends 1 residue before the CDR3 terminus; that terminus is restored from the germline J gene. The chain links TRBV13-1 to TRBJ2-5; D unresolved. Germline CDR1 reads NSHNY; CDR2 reads SYGAGN. The CDR3 loop spans 12 amino acids. Between the trimmed V and J ends, which lost 0 bases and 6 bases, there was a span of 5 bases. The CDR3 DNA, read in part, is TGTGCCAGCAGTGATGCATGGGACACCCAGTAC. It translates to CASSDAWDTQY. The CDR3, in full, reads CASSDAWDTQYF.

Of note for this clone: Gene names are mouse gene names. The observed sequence ends 1 residue before the CDR3 terminus, with the missing tail filled in from the germline J gene. The V gene is TRBV4, the J gene TRBJ2-4; TRBD2 matches 7 bases. V lost 8 bases to trimming and J lost 7 bases; unmatched junction nucleotides: 3. The CDR3 extends over 11 amino acids. The germline gives CDR1 LGHDT, CDR2 YNNKQL (reference sequence). CDR3 DNA, as far as it was read: TGTGCCAGCGTCCTGGGGGACACCTTGTAC. Amino acid sequence: CASVLGDTLY. The full CDR3 sequence reads CASVLGDTLYF.

Of note for this clone: The genes and germline here are from mouse. Sequencing ends 1 residue short of the CDR3 end; the germline J gene provides the rest. The V and J genes are TRBV13-2 and TRBJ2-7; D remains unclear. Trimming cost V 1 base and J 0 bases, with 8 bases left between them. The CDR3 loop spans 14 amino acids. Germline lookup yields CDR1 NNHNN and CDR2 SYGAGS (reference sequence). CDR3 sequence: CASGDTASSYEQYF. The CDR3 DNA, read in part, is TGTGCCAGCGGTGATACCGCGAGCTCCTATGAACAGTAC.

Note on this clone: Mouse gene names and germline throughout. Read sequence stops 1 residue before the CDR3 end, and the germline J gene provides the missing end. V usage is TRBV13-3 and J usage is TRBJ2-5; perhaps TRBD2 as D (7 bases). This CDR3 is built from 14 residues. V dropped 0 bases and J dropped 6 bases, with 11 bases sitting between them. Germline CDR1 reads NNHDY; CDR2 reads SYVADS. The chain's CDR3 is CASSDGGGRDTQYF. The covered CDR3 bases are TGTGCCAGCAGTGATGGAGGGGGGCGGGACACCCAGTAC.

Regarding this clone: Here the gene names and germline are mouse. The CDR3 goes on 1 residue after the read ends, and that part is filled in from the germline J gene. The sample contains more than one DNA sequence encoding this CDR3. V and J are TRBV2 and TRBJ1-1; a possible D gene is TRBD1 (5 bases). Trimming took 0 bases from V and 11 from J, leaving 7 bases between them. The length of the CDR3 is 11 residues. From germline, CDR1 is LGHNA and CDR2 YSYQKL. The CDR3: CASSQDREVFF. Partial CDR3 DNA: TGTGCCAGCAGCCAAGACAGGGAGGTCTTC.

As regards this clone: Genes and germline come from the mouse. Sequencing ends 1 residue short of the CDR3 end; the germline J gene provides the rest. This sequence joins TRBV31 and TRBJ1-4; 8 nucleotides agree with TRBD1. Germline V lookup: CDR1 GKSSPN, CDR2 SITVG. CDR3 length equals 14 residues. V shed 0 bases, J shed 7 bases, and the junction held 4 bases outside the gene matches. The covered CDR3 bases are TGTGCCTGGAGTCTCCAGGGGGCTGGCGAAAGATTATTT. This codes for CAWSLQGAGERLF. The full CDR3 protein reads CAWSLQGAGERLFF. The complete variable domain, with remaining parts taken from reference TRBV31 and TRBJ1-4, reads AQTIHQWPVAEIKAVGSPLSLGCTIKGKSSPNLYWYWQATGGTLQQLFYSITVGQVESVVQLNLSASRPKDDQFILSTEKLLLSHSGFYLCAWSLQGAGERLFFGHGTKLSVL.

On this clone: Genes and germline come from the mouse. The read gets to within 1 residue of the CDR3 end, and the germline J gene fills in the rest. The chain is built from TRBV13-3 and TRBJ2-7; TRBD2 agrees at 11 bases. This CDR3 is built from 14 residues. Germline trimming cut 6 bases from V and 2 bases from J; bases unmatched to any gene: 4. Per germline, CDR1 NNHDY and CDR2 SYVADS. This CDR3 reads CASKDWGGAYEQYF. The sequenced CDR3 bases are TGTGCCAGCAAAGACTGGGGGGGGGCCTATGAACAGTAC.

Concerning this clone itself: Gene names refer to mouse genes. The read halts 1 residue ahead of the CDR3 end, with the missing end drawn from the germline J gene. The gene calls are TRBV17 and TRBJ1-1; D is ambiguous. The CDR3 is made up of 13 amino acids. The germline CDR1 and CDR2 sequences are MNHDT and YYDKIL. V gave up 4 bases and J gave up 3 bases, with 9 bases separating them. The sequenced part of the CDR3 DNA is TGTGCTAGCAGTACGCAGTCTTACACAGAAGTCTTC. This sequence encodes CASSTQSYTEVF. The whole CDR3 sequence reads CASSTQSYTEVFF.

In regard to this clone: Mouse gene names apply. The CDR3 goes on 1 residue after the read ends, and that part is filled in from the germline J gene. This rearrangement joins TRBV13-3 to TRBJ2-5; maybe TRBD1 (6 bases). The CDR3 is made up of 15 amino acids. The germline V gene encodes CDR1 NNHDY and CDR2 SYVADS. With 2 bases removed from V and 1 base from J, the gap between germline ends came to 11 bases. The CDR3 bases that were read are TGTGCCAGCAGTGAGAGCACAGGGTACCAAGACACCCAGTAC. It translates to CASSESTGYQDTQY. The CDR3, in full, reads CASSESTGYQDTQYF.

On this clone: Gene names and germline match the mouse. This CDR3 reads CASSSGWSAETLYF. CDR3 bases read: TGTGCCAGCAGTTCAGGGTGGAGTGCAGAAACGCTGTAT. The chain recombines TRBV19 with TRBJ2-3; a possible D gene is TRBD1 (5 bases). Sequencing ends 1 residue short of the CDR3 end; the germline J gene provides the rest. The V gene's germline CDR1 is FNHDT and CDR2 SITEND (reference sequence). CDR3 size: 14 residues. V dropped 4 bases and J dropped 0 bases, with 9 bases sitting between them.

With regard to this clone: Gene names denote mouse genes. The read gets to within 1 residue of the CDR3 end, and the germline J gene fills in the rest. V and J are TRBV20 and TRBJ2-4; 8 bases agree with TRBD2. CDR3 length equals 13 residues. V lost 3 bases, J lost 1 base, and 0 bases stayed unmatched. Germline assignment: CDR1 GFQATS and CDR2 STVNSAI. The covered CDR3 bases are TGTGGTGCTAGCTGGGGGGGTCAAAACACCTTGTAC. This gives the protein CGASWGGQNTLY. The whole CDR3 sequence reads CGASWGGQNTLYF.

With respect to this clone: Gene names and germline match the mouse. The observed sequence ends 1 residue before the CDR3 terminus, with the missing tail filled in from the germline J gene. The chain is built from TRBV13-2 and TRBJ1-5; 10 bases match TRBD1. Germline V gives CDR1 NNHNN, CDR2 SYGAGS (reference sequence). The V gene end was trimmed by 3 bases and the J gene end by 3 bases; junction bases not matched to a gene: 6. The CDR3 contains 16 residues. The covered CDR3 bases are TGTGCCAGCGGTGGCCCCCGGGACAGGGGCAACCAGGCTCCGCTT. Amino acids: CASGGPRDRGNQAPL. The CDR3, in full, reads CASGGPRDRGNQAPLF.

Points on this clone: Mouse gene names apply. Read data end 1 residue before the CDR3 end; the end is taken from the germline J gene. The J gene is TRBJ1-6, the V gene TRBV13-2; D gene uncertain. TRBJ1-6 is flagged as an ORF with uncertain function. The CDR3 has 13 amino acids. V lost 0 bases and J 7 bases, leaving 5 bases between the germline ends. Looked up from germline, CDR1 is NNHNN and CDR2 is SYGAGS (reference sequence). The CDR3 spells CASGDESNSPLYF. The sequenced CDR3 bases are TGTGCCAGCGGTGATGAGTCGAATTCGCCCCTCTAC.

Remarks on this clone: The gene symbols are mouse symbols. From the germline J gene comes the end of the CDR3, since the read stops 1 residue before it. The chain carries TRBV5 and TRBJ1-4; D gene uncertain. Germline assignment: CDR1 LGHNA and CDR2 YNLKQL (reference sequence). CDR3 length: 15 amino acids. Deletions cut 0 bases from V and 0 bases from J, with 5 bases between. CDR3 bases read: TGTGCCAGCAGCCAAGAAGGAATTTCCAACGAAAGATTATTT. Translated, it gives CASSQEGISNERLF. The complete CDR3 reads CASSQEGISNERLFF.